This T cell receptor beta chain was profiled in a study of metastatic and nonmetastatic thyroid tumors. Findings and caveats of the study: As reported, TCR beta diversity in blood and tumor was significantly higher in malignant thyroid tumors than in benign nodules.

V shed 7 bases and J shed 10 bases, with 14 bases lying between them. There are 12 residues in the CDR3. Per germline, CDR1 MNHEY and CDR2 SMNVEV (reference sequence). TCRdb reassembled clones from the PCR reads with MiXCR. In the table there are 50,000 to 65,000 clones, under 20% of which are singletons. This clone was picked up many times. Its matching antigen is unknown. Patients were all untreated before their thyroid surgery. The TCR comes from a female donor with papillary thyroid cancer or a benign thyroid nodule (not recorded which). Some clones in this sample may be carry-over from other donors' samples. The chain is built from TRBV27 and TRBJ2-1; D not resolved. The sequenced sample consisted of blood. CDR3 nucleotide sequence: TGTGCCAGCACTCCCTTCAGTGGCGAGCAGTTCTTC. Protein: CASTPFSGEQFF.